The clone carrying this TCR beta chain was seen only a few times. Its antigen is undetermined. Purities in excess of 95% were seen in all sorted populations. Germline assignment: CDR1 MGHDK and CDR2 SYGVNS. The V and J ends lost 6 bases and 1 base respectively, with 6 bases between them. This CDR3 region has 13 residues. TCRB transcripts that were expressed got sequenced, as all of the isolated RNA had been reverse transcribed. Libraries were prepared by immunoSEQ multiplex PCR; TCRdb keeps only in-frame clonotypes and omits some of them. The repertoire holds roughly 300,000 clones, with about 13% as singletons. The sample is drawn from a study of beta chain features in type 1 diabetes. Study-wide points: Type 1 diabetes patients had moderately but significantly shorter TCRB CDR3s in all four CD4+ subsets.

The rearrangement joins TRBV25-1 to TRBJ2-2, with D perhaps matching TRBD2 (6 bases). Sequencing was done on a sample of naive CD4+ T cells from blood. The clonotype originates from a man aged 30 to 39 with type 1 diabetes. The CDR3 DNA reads TGTGCCAGCAGGCGGGGGAACACCGGGGAGCTGTTTTTT. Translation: CASRRGNTGELFF.